This T cell receptor beta chain was sequenced in a study of spatial heterogeneity in lung cancer. Study at large: Each distinct TCR and UMI combination averaged more than ten appearances in raw reads.

Every TCR cDNA molecule carried a tag that served as a unique molecular identifier. Via MiXCR, TCRdb re-called the 5' RACE reads, giving one row per CDR3 protein. The table lists about 39,000 distinct CDR3 sequences, 3% to 3.5% of them singletons. This clonotype has ten or more counts. CDR3 length: 13 residues. Deletions cut 5 bases from V and 1 base from J, with 8 bases between. Germline V CDR1 and CDR2: MNHEY, SVGAGI. Sample time point: sample taken at primary tumor resection. Donors were roughly 72 untreated early-stage non-small cell lung cancer patients. Unsorted tumor, nontumor lung tissue or cryopreserved PBMC supplied the whole RNA.

Here the sequenced sample was normal lung tissue next to the tumor, taken at surgery. This sequence originates from a male donor with early-stage non-small cell lung cancer. The chain links TRBV6-5 to TRBJ1-1; weak D call: TRBD1 (6 bases). The CDR3 region is CASSPRGNTEAFF. The CDR3 DNA reads as TGTGCCAGCAGTCCCAGGGGGAACACTGAAGCTTTCTTT.